The 25 T cell receptor beta chains in this list originate from one sample, sequenced in a study of blood T cell repertoires in COVID-19. Sequencing used immunoSEQ multiplex PCR; TCRdb keeps in-frame clones, though not all of them. The sample holds approximately 200,000 clones, around 88% seen once. The source material was peripheral blood. All receptors derive from a young man with active or convalescent COVID-19.

The chain joins TRBV5-6 to TRBJ2-2; TRBD2 might be the D (5 bases). Germline-derived CDR1 and CDR2 are SGHDT and YYEEEE. The CDR3 loop spans 14 amino acids. The V and J ends lost 4 bases and 16 bases respectively, with 23 bases between them. In DNA, the CDR3 is TGTGCCAGCAGCCACGCTAGTGGTGCAGGCCGGGGGTTTTTT. Its protein product is CASSHASGAGRGFF.

The chain employs TRBV12-3 or TRBV12-4 and TRBJ2-1; 7 nucleotides agree with TRBD2. V lost 5 bases, J lost 8 bases, and 3 bases stayed unmatched. The CDR3 consists of 12 residues. Here the CDR3 DNA reads TGTGCCAGCAGTGCGCTAGCGGATGAGCAGTTCTTC. Protein sequence: CASSALADEQFF.

The chain is built from TRBV6-1 and TRBJ2-3; 12 nucleotides match TRBD1. Germline values: CDR1 MNHNS, CDR2 SASEGT. V lost 3 bases to trimming and J lost 5 bases; unmatched junction nucleotides: 3. The CDR3 spans 15 residues. CDR3 coding DNA: TGTGCCAGCAGTGAGGGACAGGGGGCAGAAGATACGCAGTATTTT. Translation: CASSEGQGAEDTQYF.

The CDR3 region is CSVVRGGGSPLHF. In DNA form, the CDR3 reads TGCAGCGTTGTCAGGGGAGGGGGATCACCCCTCCACTTT. The chain couples TRBV29-1 to TRBJ1-6; tentatively, D is TRBD1 (6 bases). The CDR3 extends over 13 amino acids. V lost 4 bases and J 10 bases, leaving 14 bases between the germline ends. Germline V gene data show CDR1 as SQVTM and CDR2 as ANQGSEA.

This clone was recorded once. The chain combines TRBV6-5 with TRBJ1-2; tentatively, D is TRBD1 (5 bases). Between the trimmed V and J ends, which lost 5 bases and 3 bases, there was a span of 13 bases. This CDR3 has 14 residues. Germline V CDR1 and CDR2: MNHEY, SVGAGI. The DNA of the CDR3 is TGTGCCAGCAGTCAGCGTGGGGCCTACTATGGCTACACCTTC. This sequence encodes CASSQRGAYYGYTF.

This sequence joins TRBV5-1 and TRBJ1-6; 9 bases agree with TRBD1. This CDR3 region has 15 residues. Germline V gene lookup returns CDR1 SGHRS and CDR2 YFSETQ. V trimming: 4 bases; J trimming: 9 bases; junction bases outside the gene matches: 8. CDR3 nucleotides: TGCGCCAGCAGCCGAACGACAGGGGGGAGTTCACCCCTCCACTTT. This translates into CASSRTTGGSSPLHF.

The chain carries TRBV18 and TRBJ1-1; 9 bases agree with TRBD1. Germline V gene lookup returns CDR1 KGHSH and CDR2 LQKENI. The CDR3 is 18 amino acids. Trimming removed 1 base from V and 8 bases from J; junction bases left unmatched: 17. CDR3 nucleotide sequence: TGTGCCAGCTCACCACGGGTGGGGACAGGGAGCATGTATGTAGAAGCTTTCTTT. It translates to CASSPRVGTGSMYVEAFF.

The rearrangement links TRBV11-2 to TRBJ2-7; 10 bases match TRBD2. The germline gives CDR1 SGHAT, CDR2 FQNNGV. Losses at the gene ends were 2 bases for V and 0 bases for J; bases not matched to a gene: 4. This CDR3 region has 16 residues. This chain's CDR3 is CASSLYSSGSSYEQYF. CDR3 bases: TGTGCCAGCAGCTTATACTCTAGCGGGAGCTCCTACGAGCAGTACTTC. The full variable domain, in which reference TRBV11-2 and TRBJ2-7 provide the parts outside the CDR3, is EAGVAQSPRYKIIEKRQSVAFWCNPISGHATLYWYQQILGQGPKLLIQFQNNGVVDDSQLPKDRFSAERLKGVDSTLKIQPAKLEDSAVYLCASSLYSSGSSYEQYFGPGTRLTVT.

The CDR3 DNA follows: TGTGCCAGCAGTTTTTTTGCGGGACAGGGCCTGACAGATACGCAGTATTTT. Protein product: CASSFFAGQGLTDTQYF. The chain joins TRBV27 to TRBJ2-3; the match to TRBD1 covers 9 bases. This CDR3 has 17 residues. V trimming: 3 bases; J trimming: 3 bases; junction bases outside the gene matches: 10. The germline V gene has CDR1 MNHEY and CDR2 SMNVEV (reference sequence).

V gene TRBV6-6 combines with J gene TRBJ1-2; D is uncertain. Germline lookup yields CDR1 MNHNY and CDR2 SVGAGI (reference sequence). Trimming pared 7 bases from V and 2 bases from J, leaving 11 bases between. This CDR3 has 13 amino acids. The CDR3 DNA sequence: TGTGCCAGCAATCCCCCAGGCAACTATGGCTACACCTTC. Translated: CASNPPGNYGYTF.

The chain has TRBV6-5 and TRBJ1-6, with 12 nucleotides matching TRBD1. Germline CDR1 and CDR2: MNHEY and SVGAGI. The CDR3 is 15 residues long. V lost 4 bases to trimming and J lost 7 bases; unmatched junction nucleotides: 2. In nucleotides, the CDR3 is TGTGCCAGCAGTTGGGGGACAGGGGGCAATTCACCCCTCCACTTT. This translates into CASSWGTGGNSPLHF.

The chain combines TRBV29-1 with TRBJ1-2; D not resolved. Germline CDR1 reads SQVTM; CDR2 reads ANQGSEA. The CDR3 extends over 12 amino acids. Trimming removed 5 bases from V and 8 bases from J, with 15 bases in between. This CDR3 reads CSVSPGLGGYTF. DNA for the CDR3: TGCAGCGTTTCTCCTGGACTAGGCGGCTACACCTTC.

The J gene is TRBJ1-1, the V gene TRBV19; 9 bases map to TRBD1. The germline gives CDR1 LNHDA, CDR2 SQIVND (reference sequence). The junction had 7 bases not matched to a gene; V was cut back by 6 bases and J by 5 bases. The CDR3 runs 14 residues. The CDR3 nucleotides read TGTGCCAGTAGCCTGGACAGGGGTGGGACTGAAGCTTTCTTT. It encodes CASSLDRGGTEAFF.

This chain connects TRBV4-2 to TRBJ2-7; D may be TRBD2 (7 bases). Trimming removed 0 bases at V and 3 bases at J, with 15 bases between. The germline V gene has CDR1 LGHNA and CDR2 YNFKEQ. The CDR3 runs 16 residues. The CDR3 here is CASSQDVAGDYYEQYF. DNA for the CDR3: TGTGCCAGCAGCCAAGACGTGGCAGGGGACTACTACGAGCAGTACTTC.

This chain joins TRBV10-3 and TRBJ1-1; 8 bases agree with TRBD1. V gave up 4 bases and J gave up 2 bases; unmatched junction bases: 9. CDR1 and CDR2 (germline): ENHRY, SYGVKD. CDR3 length: 16 residues. This CDR3 reads CAISGDRGGTNTEAFF. CDR3 DNA sequence: TGTGCCATCAGTGGCGACAGGGGAGGGACAAACACTGAAGCTTTCTTT.

Concerning this clone: At one end the junction does not follow the germline gene, possibly because of a read error. The rearrangement uses TRBV7-7 and TRBJ1-1; D unresolved. The CDR3 is 8 amino acids. Germline V CDR1 and CDR2: SSHAT, FNYEAQ (reference sequence). For the CDR3, the DNA is TGTGCTAGCACTGAAGCTTTCTTT. Encoded protein: CASTEAFF.

This clone was seen a handful of times. The CDR3 loop reads CASNRDRLNTEAFF. The CDR3 nucleotides are TGTGCCAGTAACCGGGACAGATTGAACACTGAAGCTTTCTTT. The chain is built from TRBV19 and TRBJ1-1; 7 nucleotides line up with TRBD1. V trimming: 7 bases; J trimming: 0 bases; junction bases outside the gene matches: 5. The CDR3 runs to 14 residues. Germline lookup yields CDR1 LNHDA and CDR2 SQIVND (reference sequence). Full variable domain (remainder filled in from reference TRBV19 and TRBJ1-1): DGGITQSPKYLFRKEGQNVTLSCEQNLNHDAMYWYRQDPGQGLRLIYYSQIVNDFQKGDIAEGYSVSREKKESFPLTVTSAQKNPTAFYLCASNRDRLNTEAFFGQGTRLTVV.

V gene TRBV19 combines with J gene TRBJ2-5; weak D call: TRBD2 (6 bases). The CDR3 extends over 13 amino acids. Trimming took off 2 bases at V and 5 bases at J, with 9 bases between the two ends. Germline-derived CDR1 and CDR2 are LNHDA and SQIVND (reference sequence). The CDR3 is CASSITSWETQYF. In nucleotides, the CDR3 is TGTGCCAGTAGTATAACTAGCTGGGAGACCCAGTACTTC.

This clone occurred a few times. The gene calls are TRBV4-3 and TRBJ1-2; TRBD1 might be the D (6 bases). V was shortened by 5 bases and J by 8 bases, with 18 bases between the two germline ends. The germline gives CDR1 LGHNA, CDR2 YSLEER. CDR3 length: 14 residues. CDR3 in DNA: TGCGCCAGCAGCAACTTACAGGGCTTTCGGGGCTACACCTTC. It specifies CASSNLQGFRGYTF.

The V and J genes are TRBV27 and TRBJ2-6; 10 bases line up with TRBD2. V shed 6 bases, J shed 0 bases, and the junction held 8 bases outside the gene matches. CDR1 and CDR2 from the germline V gene are MNHEY and SMNVEV (reference sequence). The CDR3 contains 18 residues. CDR3 region: CASSRGTSVSSGANVLTF. The CDR3 DNA reads as TGTGCCAGCAGCCGCGGGACTAGCGTAAGCTCTGGGGCCAACGTCCTGACTTTC.

This chain links TRBV6-4 with TRBJ2-1; TRBD1 agrees at 9 bases. Per the germline V gene, CDR1 is MRHNA and CDR2 is SNTAGT. CDR3 length: 16 residues. Germline trimming cut 6 bases from V and 6 bases from J; bases unmatched to any gene: 12. CDR3 coding DNA: TGTGCCAGCAGCGCCGGGACAGGGAGGGGTAGCAATGAGCAGTTCTTC. Translating it yields CASSAGTGRGSNEQFF.

About this clone itself: One end of the junction varies from germline; a read error may be responsible. The CDR3 region is CASSANKGGATHTQYF. The CDR3 nucleotides are TGTGCCAGCAGTGCGAACAAGGGCGGGGCCACACATACGCAGTATTTT. This chain connects TRBV9 to TRBJ2-3, with D maybe TRBD2 (6 bases). CDR1 and CDR2 from the germline V gene are SGDLS and YYNGEE. The CDR3 has 16 amino acids.

This chain links TRBV5-6 with TRBJ1-5; D uncertain. This CDR3 has 14 amino acids. V lost 1 base, J lost 2 bases, and 7 bases lay in between. Per the germline V gene, CDR1 is SGHDT and CDR2 is YYEEEE. The DNA of the CDR3 is TGTGCCAGCAGCTTGTACCAGGGCAATCAGCCCCAGCATTTT. Protein sequence: CASSLYQGNQPQHF.

Only a few counts were recorded for this clone. J is TRBJ2-7 and V is TRBV4-2; D is ambiguous. V was shortened by 1 base and J by 3 bases, with 7 bases between the two germline ends. The CDR3 is made up of 13 amino acids. Looked up from germline, CDR1 is LGHNA and CDR2 is YNFKEQ. The CDR3 reads CASSQGSVYEQYF. Here the CDR3 DNA reads TGTGCCAGCAGCCAAGGATCGGTCTACGAGCAGTACTTC.

The rearrangement joins TRBV27 to TRBJ2-2, with D possibly being TRBD2 (6 bases). V lost 5 bases and J 3 bases, leaving 16 bases between the germline ends. This CDR3 has 16 residues. The germline CDR1 and CDR2 sequences are MNHEY and SMNVEV (reference sequence). Here the CDR3 DNA reads TGTGCCAGCAGTCAGCCTCGGGAGTCCGACACCGGGGAGCTGTTTTTT. Amino acids: CASSQPRESDTGELFF.